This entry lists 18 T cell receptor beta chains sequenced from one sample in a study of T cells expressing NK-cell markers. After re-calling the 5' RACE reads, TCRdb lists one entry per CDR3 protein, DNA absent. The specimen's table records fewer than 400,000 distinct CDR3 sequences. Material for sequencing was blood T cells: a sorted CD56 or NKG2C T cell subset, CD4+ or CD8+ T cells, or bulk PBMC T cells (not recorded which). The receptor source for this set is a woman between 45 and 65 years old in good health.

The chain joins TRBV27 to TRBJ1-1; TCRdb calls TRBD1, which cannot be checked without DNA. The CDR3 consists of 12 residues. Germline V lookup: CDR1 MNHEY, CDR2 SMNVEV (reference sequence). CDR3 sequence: CGGGLLNTEAFF.

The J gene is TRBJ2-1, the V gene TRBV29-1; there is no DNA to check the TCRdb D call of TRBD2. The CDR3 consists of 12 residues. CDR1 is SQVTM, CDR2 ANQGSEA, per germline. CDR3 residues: CSVERGYNEQFF.

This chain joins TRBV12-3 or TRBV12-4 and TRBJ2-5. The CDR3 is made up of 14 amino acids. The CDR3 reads CASSLPGRQETQYF.

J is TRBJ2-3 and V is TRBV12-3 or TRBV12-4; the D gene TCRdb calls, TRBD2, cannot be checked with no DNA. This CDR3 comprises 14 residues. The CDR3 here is CASSWTSGTDTQYF.

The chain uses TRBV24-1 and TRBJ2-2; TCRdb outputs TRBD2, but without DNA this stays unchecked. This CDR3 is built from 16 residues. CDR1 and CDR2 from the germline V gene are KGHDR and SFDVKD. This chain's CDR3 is CATSSGLAGVYGELFF.

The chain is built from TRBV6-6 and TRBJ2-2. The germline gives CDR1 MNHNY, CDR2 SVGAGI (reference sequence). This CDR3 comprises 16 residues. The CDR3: CASSYSQDGGTGELFF.

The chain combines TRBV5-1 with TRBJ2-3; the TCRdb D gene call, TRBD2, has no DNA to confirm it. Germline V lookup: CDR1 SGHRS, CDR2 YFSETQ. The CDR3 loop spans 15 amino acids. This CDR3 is CASSLEDSGTDTQYF. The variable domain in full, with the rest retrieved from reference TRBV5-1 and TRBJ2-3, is KAGVTQTPRYLIKTRGQQVTLSCSPISGHRSVSWYQQTPGQGLQFLFEYFSETQRNKGNFPGRFSGRQFSNSRSEMNVSTLELGDSALYLCASSLEDSGTDTQYFGPGTRLTVL.

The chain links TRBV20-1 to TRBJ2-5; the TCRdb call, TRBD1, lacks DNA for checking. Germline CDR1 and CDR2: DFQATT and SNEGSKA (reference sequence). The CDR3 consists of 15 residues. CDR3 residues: CSAAYPRGLQETQYF.

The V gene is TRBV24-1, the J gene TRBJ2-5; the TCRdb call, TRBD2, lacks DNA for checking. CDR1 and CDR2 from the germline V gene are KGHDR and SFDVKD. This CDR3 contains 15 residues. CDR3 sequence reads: CATSDPRDFQETQYF.

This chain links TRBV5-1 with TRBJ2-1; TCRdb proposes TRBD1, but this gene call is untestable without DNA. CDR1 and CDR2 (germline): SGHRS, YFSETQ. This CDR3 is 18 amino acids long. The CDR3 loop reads CASSSSQSRSSSYNEQFF. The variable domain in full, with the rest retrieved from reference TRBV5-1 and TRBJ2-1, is KAGVTQTPRYLIKTRGQQVTLSCSPISGHRSVSWYQQTPGQGLQFLFEYFSETQRNKGNFPGRFSGRQFSNSRSEMNVSTLELGDSALYLCASSSSQSRSSSYNEQFFGPGTRLTVL.

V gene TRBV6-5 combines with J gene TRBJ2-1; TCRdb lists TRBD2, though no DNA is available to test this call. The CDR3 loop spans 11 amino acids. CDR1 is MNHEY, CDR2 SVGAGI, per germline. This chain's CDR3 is CATLAGNEQFF.

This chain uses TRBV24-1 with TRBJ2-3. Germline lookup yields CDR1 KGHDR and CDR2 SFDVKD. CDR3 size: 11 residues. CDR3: CATSILDTQYF.

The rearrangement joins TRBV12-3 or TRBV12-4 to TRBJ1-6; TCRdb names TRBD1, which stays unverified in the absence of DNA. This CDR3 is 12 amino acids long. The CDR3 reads CASSRQGSPLHF.

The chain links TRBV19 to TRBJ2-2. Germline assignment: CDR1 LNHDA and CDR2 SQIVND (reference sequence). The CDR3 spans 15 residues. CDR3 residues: CASSLGKANTGELFF.

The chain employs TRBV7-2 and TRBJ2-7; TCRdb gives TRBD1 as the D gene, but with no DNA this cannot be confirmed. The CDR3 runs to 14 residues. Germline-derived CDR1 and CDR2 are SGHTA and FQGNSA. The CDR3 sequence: CASSLPHPGREQYF.

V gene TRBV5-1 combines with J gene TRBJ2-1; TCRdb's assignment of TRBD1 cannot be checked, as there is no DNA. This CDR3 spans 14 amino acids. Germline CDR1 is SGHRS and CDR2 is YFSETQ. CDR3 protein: CASSVRQGYNEQFF.

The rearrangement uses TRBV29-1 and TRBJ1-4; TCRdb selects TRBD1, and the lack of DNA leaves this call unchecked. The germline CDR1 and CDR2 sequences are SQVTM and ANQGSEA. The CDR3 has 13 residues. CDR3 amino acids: CSVGRDSNEKLFF.

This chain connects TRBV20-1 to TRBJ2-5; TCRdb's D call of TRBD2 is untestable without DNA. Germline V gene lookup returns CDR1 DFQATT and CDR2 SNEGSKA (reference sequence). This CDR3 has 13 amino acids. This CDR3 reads CSAIAGGGETQYF.